This passage covers 11 T cell receptor beta chains from one sample sequenced in a study of blood T cell repertoires in COVID-19. The data were produced by immunoSEQ multiplex PCR, yet TCRdb's version contains in-frame clones alone and is incomplete. The profile shows under 250,000 clones, about 89% of them singletons. The specimen was peripheral blood. The source is a woman between 55 and 75 years old who had recovered from COVID-19.

V usage is TRBV5-5 and J usage is TRBJ2-5, with 9 nucleotides matching TRBD2. V lost 4 bases, J lost 5 bases, and 9 bases stayed unmatched. The germline CDR1 and CDR2 sequences are SGHKS and YYEKEE (reference sequence). The CDR3 is made up of 15 amino acids. DNA for the CDR3: TGTGCCAGCAGCAAGGGGACTAGCAGTATGGAGACCCAGTACTTC. Translated, it gives CASSKGTSSMETQYF.

This rearrangement joins TRBV6-6 to TRBJ2-7; possible D gene TRBD2, 5 bases. CDR3 length: 11 residues. The V end was cut by 6 bases, the J end by 5 bases, with 8 bases between. Germline V gene sequence: CDR1 MNHNY, CDR2 SVGAGI (reference sequence). The CDR3 sequence: CASSERDEQYF. In nucleotides, the CDR3 is TGTGCCAGCAGCGAGAGGGACGAGCAGTACTTC.

Of note for this clone: The junction does not match germline at one end; this may be a read error. The V gene is TRBV5-1, the J gene TRBJ2-7; a weak D match, TRBD2 (6 bases). Germline lookup yields CDR1 SGHRS and CDR2 YFSETQ. This CDR3 has 13 amino acids. CDR3 protein: CASSLGVEGPQGF. The CDR3 nucleotides are TGCGCCAGCAGCTTGGGGGTGGAGGGACCCCAGGGCTTC.

The chain links TRBV18 to TRBJ1-2; the D is unclear. The CDR3 has 14 residues. Trimming took off 6 bases at V and 3 bases at J, with 14 bases between the two ends. Per the germline V gene, CDR1 is KGHSH and CDR2 is LQKENI. The CDR3 sequence: CASSLVRFDYGYTF. CDR3 DNA: TGTGCCAGCTCCCTAGTGAGGTTCGACTATGGCTACACCTTC.

The chain is built from TRBV5-4 and TRBJ1-4, with 7 bases fitting TRBD1. The CDR3 covers 14 residues. Germline values: CDR1 SGHNT, CDR2 YYREEE (reference sequence). V lost 4 bases to trimming and J lost 8 bases; unmatched junction nucleotides: 8. The CDR3 nucleotides read TGTGCCAGCAGCCCGGACAGGTTCGGGGAAAAACTGTTTTTT. Translation: CASSPDRFGEKLFF.

The gene calls are TRBV4-2 and TRBJ2-3; 13 positions match TRBD2. The V and J ends lost 2 bases and 0 bases, in that order; junction bases with no gene match: 8. The CDR3 has 19 residues. The germline gives CDR1 LGHNA, CDR2 YNFKEQ. CDR3 sequence reads: CASSQQTGTSGVSTDTQYF. CDR3 in DNA: TGTGCCAGCAGCCAACAGACCGGGACTAGCGGGGTCAGCACAGATACGCAGTATTTT.

V gene TRBV24-1 combines with J gene TRBJ2-1; 14 bases align to TRBD2. CDR1 is KGHDR and CDR2 is SFDVKD in the germline V gene. The CDR3 runs to 17 residues. J was trimmed by 8 bases and V by 4 bases; bases with no gene match: 9. In DNA form, the CDR3 reads TGTGCCACCAGTGACTACGGACTAGCGGGGGGAGGCTATGAGCAGTTCTTC. The encoded protein is CATSDYGLAGGGYEQFF.

The chain has TRBV4-2 and TRBJ2-7, with 10 positions matching TRBD2. J was trimmed by 4 bases and V by 2 bases; bases with no gene match: 5. Germline V gene data show CDR1 as LGHNA and CDR2 as YNFKEQ. CDR3 length: 15 amino acids. Here the CDR3 reads CASSQPASGGYEQYF. Here the CDR3 DNA reads TGTGCCAGCAGCCAACCTGCTAGCGGGGGTTACGAGCAGTACTTC.

The rearrangement links TRBV19 to TRBJ1-5, with D uncertain. V was cut by 3 bases and J by 4 bases, with 7 bases left in between. CDR1 is LNHDA and CDR2 is SQIVND in the germline V gene (reference sequence). The CDR3 is made up of 13 amino acids. The CDR3 loop reads CASSIGGNQPQHF. CDR3 DNA sequence: TGTGCCAGTAGTATTGGCGGAAATCAGCCCCAGCATTTT.

The rearrangement links TRBV4-2 to TRBJ2-2; possible D gene TRBD2, 6 bases. The germline gives CDR1 LGHNA, CDR2 YNFKEQ. The CDR3 runs 15 residues. V was cut by 4 bases and J by 1 base, with 10 bases left in between. CDR3 sequence reads: CASSRLGGNTGELFF. In nucleotides, the CDR3 is TGTGCCAGCAGCCGGCTCGGGGGGAACACCGGGGAGCTGTTTTTT.

The gene calls are TRBV9 and TRBJ2-7, with D maybe TRBD2 (6 bases). This CDR3 is built from 13 residues. Between the trimmed V and J ends, which lost 2 bases and 2 bases, there was a span of 8 bases. CDR1 and CDR2 (germline): SGDLS, YYNGEE. In DNA, the CDR3 is TGTGCCAGCAGCGTGGGGGGAACCTACGAGCAGTACTTC. Translating it yields CASSVGGTYEQYF.